These 23 T cell receptor beta chains came from one sample sequenced in a study of blood T cell repertoires in COVID-19. Generated by immunoSEQ multiplex PCR, the TCRdb table keeps only in-frame clones and is missing some. The sample lists almost 400,000 clones, around nine tenths seen once, with roughly 0.97% in the top ten. Sequenced material: PBMCs or T cells enriched from blood (not recorded which). The receptor set was obtained from a woman aged 30 to 39 with acute COVID-19.

J is TRBJ2-7 and V is TRBV6-1; D possibly corresponds to TRBD2 (6 bases). Trimming removed 1 base from V and 0 bases from J, with 10 bases in between. Germline lookup yields CDR1 MNHNS and CDR2 SASEGT. This CDR3 contains 15 residues. The CDR3 DNA sequence: TGTGCCAGCAGTGAAGGCTCGACTAGCTCCTACGAGCAGTACTTC. Translated, it gives CASSEGSTSSYEQYF.

J is TRBJ1-2 and V is TRBV28; 9 bases line up with TRBD1. Trimming at V came to 7 bases and at J to 5 bases, leaving 2 bases not matched to a gene. The CDR3 extends over 12 amino acids. Germline V gene lookup returns CDR1 MDHEN and CDR2 SYDVKM. The DNA for the CDR3 is TGTGCCAGCACACAGGGGGCTTATGGCTACACCTTC. This translates into CASTQGAYGYTF.

The DNA for the CDR3 is TGCGCCAGCAGCTCGGGGGTAGGCTACAATGAGCAGTTCTTC. Amino acids: CASSSGVGYNEQFF. The V and J genes are TRBV5-1 and TRBJ2-1, with D perhaps matching TRBD2 (6 bases). Germline V lookup: CDR1 SGHRS, CDR2 YFSETQ. V lost 3 bases and J 3 bases, leaving 10 bases between the germline ends. This CDR3 region has 14 residues.

This chain links TRBV11-1 with TRBJ2-2; perhaps TRBD1 as D (5 bases). Germline CDR1 SGHAT, CDR2 FQDESV (reference sequence). V lost 6 bases, J lost 2 bases, and 10 bases lay in between. The CDR3 has 14 amino acids. Here the CDR3 reads CASRPTENTGELFF. The CDR3 nucleotides read TGTGCCAGCAGACCGACAGAAAACACCGGGGAGCTGTTTTTT. Complete variable domain (other parts from reference TRBV11-1 and TRBJ2-2): EAEVAQSPRYKITEKSQAVAFWCDPISGHATLYWYRQILGQGPELLVQFQDESVVDDSQLPKDRFSAERLKGVDSTLKIQPAELGDSAMYLCASRPTENTGELFFGEGSRLTVL.

The V call is TRBV7-2, the J call TRBJ2-3, with 12 bases lining up with TRBD2. The length of the CDR3 is 18 residues. V lost 1 base, J lost 5 bases, and 10 bases stayed unmatched. Looked up from germline, CDR1 is SGHTA and CDR2 is FQGNSA. The CDR3 nucleotides are TGTGCCAGCAGCTTAGGTGGGCTAGCGGGGGGGCTTAGAGATACGCAGTATTTT. Protein sequence: CASSLGGLAGGLRDTQYF.

The chain combines TRBV7-3 with TRBJ2-1; 9 positions agree with TRBD1. J gave up 8 bases and V 5 bases, and 10 bases lay outside the gene matches. The CDR3 spans 15 residues. The germline V gene has CDR1 SGHTA and CDR2 FQGTGA. CDR3 sequence reads: CASSEGTGKFDEQFF. CDR3 coding DNA: TGTGCCAGCAGCGAGGGGACAGGGAAGTTCGATGAGCAGTTCTTC.

The chain uses TRBV19 and TRBJ2-3; weak D call: TRBD2 (6 bases). This CDR3 spans 14 amino acids. Per the germline V gene, CDR1 is LNHDA and CDR2 is SQIVND (reference sequence). Trimming stripped 10 bases from V and 2 bases from J, with 16 bases between. For the CDR3, the DNA is TGTGCCACCGGGACCCGGAGGGACACAGATACGCAGTATTTT. Its protein product is CATGTRRDTDTQYF.

This clone turned up a few times. The chain joins TRBV9 to TRBJ1-6; D possibly corresponds to TRBD1 (5 bases). The CDR3 sequence is 13 residues long. Germline CDR1 SGDLS, CDR2 YYNGEE. Deletions cut 3 bases from V and 10 bases from J, with 11 bases between. CDR3 residues: CASSAGVGSPLHF. The CDR3 DNA reads as TGTGCCAGCAGCGCGGGGGTCGGATCACCCCTCCACTTT.

In its sample, this clone was seen a few times. The rearrangement uses TRBV19 and TRBJ2-7; TRBD1 might be the D (5 bases). The CDR3 is made up of 16 amino acids. Looked up from germline, CDR1 is LNHDA and CDR2 is SQIVND (reference sequence). V lost 5 bases and J lost 1, with 18 bases in between. The CDR3 DNA is TGTGCCAGTAGTGATAAGATCAGGGTCGGGTCCTACGAGCAGTACTTC. The encoded protein is CASSDKIRVGSYEQYF.

This clone was detected a few times. The identical CDR3 is also encoded by other nucleotide sequences in the sample. The chain employs TRBV19 and TRBJ1-6; TRBD1 might be the D (6 bases). Trimming took off 3 bases at V and 6 bases at J, with 6 bases between the two ends. The germline V gene encodes CDR1 LNHDA and CDR2 SQIVND (reference sequence). This CDR3 is 13 amino acids long. The DNA of the CDR3 is TGTGCCAGTAGTATGGACAGTAATTCACCCCTCCACTTT. It codes for CASSMDSNSPLHF.

The V gene is TRBV3-1 (or the pseudogene TRBV3-2), the J gene TRBJ1-1, with D maybe TRBD1 (5 bases). There are 13 residues in the CDR3. Germline V gene lookup returns CDR1 LGHDT and CDR2 YNNKEL (reference sequence). Trimming took 2 bases from V and 4 from J, leaving 8 bases between them. CDR3 sequence reads: CASSQKQGTEAFF. In nucleotides, the CDR3 is TGTGCCAGCAGCCAAAAGCAGGGCACTGAAGCTTTCTTT.

CDR3 nucleotide sequence: TGTGCCATCAGGCCCGGGGGGCAAGTGAACACTGAAGCTTTCTTT. Translating gives CAIRPGGQVNTEAFF. The chain recombines TRBV10-3 with TRBJ1-1; D may be TRBD1 (6 bases). The CDR3 spans 15 residues. The germline V gene has CDR1 ENHRY and CDR2 SYGVKD. Trimming pared 6 bases from V and 0 bases from J, leaving 14 bases between.

This clone was seen only a few times. V usage is TRBV14 and J usage is TRBJ1-1, with D perhaps matching TRBD1 (5 bases). The germline gives CDR1 SGHDN, CDR2 FVKESK. The CDR3 runs to 13 residues. Trimming left V 1 base short and J 6 bases short, with 9 bases between. CDR3 nucleotides: TGTGCCAGCAGCCAAGTGGGGACTTCTGAAGCTTTCTTT. Translated, it gives CASSQVGTSEAFF.

The J gene is TRBJ1-1, the V gene TRBV7-9; TRBD1 is a possible D gene (5 bases). Germline CDR1 SEHNR, CDR2 FQNEAQ (reference sequence). Trimming pared 6 bases from V and 3 bases from J, leaving 11 bases between. This CDR3 has 13 amino acids. This CDR3 is CASSQGSDTEAFF. The DNA for the CDR3 is TGTGCCAGCAGTCAGGGCTCCGACACTGAAGCTTTCTTT.

This sequence joins TRBV5-1 and TRBJ1-4, with no clear D. The CDR3 length is 14 residues. In germline, CDR1 is SGHRS, CDR2 YFSETQ. Trimming pared 3 bases from V and 5 bases from J, leaving 11 bases between. CDR3 amino acids: CASSSPGGNEKLFF. The CDR3 DNA follows: TGCGCCAGCAGCTCCCCTGGAGGGAATGAAAAACTGTTTTTT.

This sequence joins TRBV4-3 and TRBJ2-2, with 8 bases fitting TRBD1. V lost 0 bases and J lost 5; bases outside the gene matches: 5. The CDR3 spans 16 residues. Germline V gives CDR1 LGHNA, CDR2 YSLEER. This chain's CDR3 is CASSQDTGQGTGELFF. The DNA for the CDR3 is TGCGCCAGCAGCCAAGATACCGGACAGGGAACCGGGGAGCTGTTTTTT.

This clone was picked up one time. The J gene is TRBJ1-6, the V gene TRBV5-6; a weak D match, TRBD1 (6 bases). The V gene's germline CDR1 is SGHDT and CDR2 YYEEEE. This CDR3 comprises 17 residues. Between the trimmed V and J ends, which lost 0 bases and 1 base, there was a span of 11 bases. The CDR3 coding sequence is TGTGCCAGCAGCTTGGCAGGGGACGGGTCCTATAATTCACCCCTCCACTTT. This translates into CASSLAGDGSYNSPLHF.

This rearrangement joins TRBV18 to TRBJ1-1, with 7 positions matching TRBD1. Looked up from germline, CDR1 is KGHSH and CDR2 is LQKENI. The junction had 7 bases not matched to a gene; V was cut back by 0 bases and J by 6 bases. This CDR3 is built from 15 residues. The CDR3 DNA is TGTGCCAGCTCACCACCGGGGACAGATCAGGCTGAAGCTTTCTTT. It codes for CASSPPGTDQAEAFF.

The V call is TRBV6-5, the J call TRBJ1-2; D ambiguous. This CDR3 has 12 residues. Between the trimmed V and J ends, which lost 7 bases and 4 bases, there was a span of 10 bases. Per germline, CDR1 MNHEY and CDR2 SVGAGI. CDR3 nucleotides: TGTGCCAGCACCGCATCCGGCTATGGCTACACCTTC. Translated: CASTASGYGYTF.

This chain uses TRBV9 with TRBJ2-1; the match to TRBD2 covers 7 bases. The CDR3 has 16 amino acids. With V trimmed by 4 bases and J by 4 bases, 11 bases remained unmatched. The germline V gene encodes CDR1 SGDLS and CDR2 YYNGEE. The CDR3 loop is CASSPYGGGPYNEQFF. In nucleotides, the CDR3 is TGTGCCAGCAGCCCCTATGGCGGGGGACCTTACAATGAGCAGTTCTTC.

The chain joins TRBV9 to TRBJ1-1, with 7 nucleotides matching TRBD1. Trimming took 5 bases from V and 2 from J; bases not matched to a gene: 9. The germline gives CDR1 SGDLS, CDR2 YYNGEE. The CDR3 runs 15 residues. CDR3 DNA sequence: TGTGCCAGCAGGCCGCCGGGACAGATTAACACTGAAGCTTTCTTT. Translation: CASRPPGQINTEAFF.

The genes are TRBV25-1 and TRBJ1-1; a weak D match, TRBD1 (5 bases). Germline V lookup: CDR1 MGHDK, CDR2 SYGVNS. The CDR3 contains 17 residues. The ends were cut back, 1 base at V and 0 bases at J, with 15 bases in the middle. CDR3 sequence reads: CASSELEPGKMNTEAFF. The DNA for the CDR3 is TGTGCCAGCAGTGAATTGGAGCCAGGGAAGATGAACACTGAAGCTTTCTTT.

This clone was recorded only once. The V gene is TRBV7-9, the J gene TRBJ2-7, with D perhaps TRBD1 (5 bases). The CDR3 contains 15 residues. Germline CDR1 and CDR2: SEHNR and FQNEAQ (reference sequence). V was trimmed by 0 bases and J by 1 base, leaving 10 bases between them. CDR3 sequence (DNA): TGTGCCAGCAGCTTAGCGCAGGGTCGGTCCTACGAGCAGTACTTC. Its protein product is CASSLAQGRSYEQYF.